This is a list of T cell receptor beta chains from one sample in a study of identical twins. TCRdb re-derived calls from the 5' RACE reads in MiXCR, one entry per CDR3 protein. The table has approximately 890,000 distinct CDR3 sequences, roughly an eighth seen once. The same specimen was also included in a second study, on yellow fever vaccine responses in identical twins.

Sequencing used PBMCs. The source of these receptors is a woman aged 18-29 years in good health. Each CDR3 is given with its conserved first and last residue.

J gene	V gene	CDR3 protein
TRBJ1-2	TRBV7-8	CASSLSPGTGDHTSNYGYTF
TRBJ1-6	TRBV13	CASSFGQNFRPLHF
TRBJ2-3	TRBV19	CASSIGHPTGTQYF
TRBJ1-5	TRBV20-1	CSAGGQSNQPQHF
TRBJ1-2	TRBV5-5	CASSQRALVTYGYTF
TRBJ2-1	TRBV2	CASSLATSSYNEQFF
TRBJ1-1	TRBV5-1	CASSLGPDLSTAF
TRBJ2-6	TRBV5-1	CASSSGLSGANVLTF
TRBJ2-1	TRBV5-5	CASSLSGTSGRDEQFF
TRBJ2-3	TRBV29-1	CSVEAGGATDTQYF